This TCR beta chain originates from a study of spatial heterogeneity in lung cancer. The study's findings and limits: Whereas they appeared in blood less at follow-up, ubiquitous expanded tumor TCRs appeared there more at resection.

Germline V CDR1 and CDR2: SGHNT, YYREEE (reference sequence). The CDR3 covers 14 residues. With V trimmed by 0 bases and J by 6 bases, 5 bases remained unmatched. TCRdb re-analysed the 5' RACE reads in MiXCR, keeping a single row per CDR3 protein. Seen here are roughly 8,000 distinct CDR3 sequences, 7.8% observed once, and the top ten hold roughly 29%. Time point here: sample taken at primary tumor resection. Whole RNA from tumor, nontumor lung or frozen PBMC was sequenced unsorted. The approximately 77 donors had untreated early-stage non-small cell lung cancer. At least ten counts were recorded for this clonotype. Its cognate antigen is unknown.

The chain is built from TRBV5-4 and TRBJ2-7; TRBD1 agrees at 8 bases. The material was PBMCs, obtained at surgery. The TCR sequence derives from a female donor with early-stage non-small cell lung cancer. The CDR3 loop is CASSLARGQSEQYF. DNA of the CDR3: TGTGCCAGCAGCTTGGCCAGGGGGCAGAGCGAGCAGTACTTC.